These T cell receptor beta chains were read from a single sample in a study of T cell repertoires in cytomegalovirus infection. TCRdb fed the reads into MiXCR, producing one record per CDR3 protein. This sample yields a few hundred thousand distinct CDR3 sequences, of which approximately 14% are seen a single time; around 9% belongs to the top ten. The specimen was PBMCs. The receptor source for this set is a human donor in good health (CMV status not recorded). Some clones in this sample may be carry-over from other donors' samples. The CDR3 runs from the conserved cysteine through the conserved F or W. Fields, in order: J gene, D gene, clone size, V gene, CDR3 protein, CDR3 DNA. A D gene is named only where the DNA matches it firmly. Rows may omit the clone size; those that give it use once, few, many or a size class.

j_call: TRBJ1-2; d_call: NA; clone_size: few; v_call: TRBV29-1; cdr3_aa: CSVEIGDYGYTF; cdr3_nt: TGCAGCGTTGAAATTGGGGACTATGGCTACACCTTC
j_call: TRBJ2-1; d_call: TRBD1; clone_size: many; v_call: TRBV5-6; cdr3_aa: CASSTPGQGNNEQFF; cdr3_nt: TGTGCCAGCAGCACACCCGGACAGGGTAACAATGAGCAGTTCTTC
j_call: TRBJ2-3; d_call: NA; clone_size: many; v_call: TRBV6-2/TRBV6-3; cdr3_aa: CASRRADTQYF; cdr3_nt: TGTGCCAGCAGGAGGGCAGATACGCAGTATTTT
j_call: TRBJ2-2; d_call: TRBD2; clone_size: NA; v_call: TRBV7-8; cdr3_aa: CASRQIAGGPIGELFF; cdr3_nt: TGTGCCAGCAGGCAAATAGCGGGGGGGCCGATCGGGGAGCTGTTTTTT
j_call: TRBJ1-1; d_call: NA; clone_size: NA; v_call: TRBV5-1; cdr3_aa: CASRRDTSNTEAFF; cdr3_nt: TGCGCCAGCAGGAGGGACACCTCGAACACTGAAGCTTTCTTT
j_call: TRBJ2-1; d_call: NA; clone_size: many; v_call: TRBV6-1; cdr3_aa: CASKNRGLVYNEQFF; cdr3_nt: TGTGCCAGCAAGAACAGGGGACTGGTCTACAATGAGCAGTTCTTC
j_call: TRBJ1-1; d_call: NA; clone_size: few; v_call: TRBV19; cdr3_aa: CASSKDRNTEAFF; cdr3_nt: TGTGCCAGTAGCAAAGACCGGAACACTGAAGCTTTCTTT
j_call: TRBJ2-3; d_call: TRBD2; clone_size: NA; v_call: TRBV25-1; cdr3_aa: CASKTSGDTQYF; cdr3_nt: TGTGCCAGCAAAACTAGCGGGGATACGCAGTATTTT
j_call: TRBJ2-3; d_call: TRBD2; clone_size: NA; v_call: TRBV28; cdr3_aa: CASSSPGLAADTQYF; cdr3_nt: TGTGCCAGCAGTTCGCCGGGACTAGCGGCAGATACGCAGTATTTT
j_call: TRBJ2-3; d_call: NA; clone_size: many; v_call: TRBV7-2; cdr3_aa: CASSFLVREEGRDTQYF; cdr3_nt: TGTGCCAGCTCCTTCCTGGTGAGGGAGGAGGGTAGAGATACGCAGTATTTT
j_call: TRBJ2-3; d_call: NA; clone_size: NA; v_call: TRBV20-1; cdr3_aa: CSAKLRGGQRTDTQYF; cdr3_nt: TGCAGTGCGAAGCTCCGGGGCGGCCAAAGAACGGATACGCAGTATTTT
j_call: TRBJ1-1; d_call: TRBD1; clone_size: few; v_call: TRBV19; cdr3_aa: CASSAGTALMNTEAFF; cdr3_nt: TGTGCCAGTTCAGCCGGGACAGCCTTAATGAACACTGAAGCTTTCTTT
j_call: TRBJ1-1; d_call: NA; clone_size: few; v_call: TRBV2; cdr3_aa: CASSEALPGTEAFF; cdr3_nt: TGTGCCAGCAGTGAAGCTCTCCCGGGTACTGAAGCTTTCTTT
j_call: TRBJ1-1; d_call: NA; clone_size: many; v_call: TRBV7-9; cdr3_aa: CASSHEGGTEAFF; cdr3_nt: TGTGCCAGCAGCCACGAAGGGGGAACTGAAGCTTTCTTT
j_call: TRBJ1-2; d_call: TRBD1; clone_size: few; v_call: TRBV20-1; cdr3_aa: CSARGTEGHLGTF; cdr3_nt: TGCAGTGCTCGCGGGACAGAGGGACATCTCGGCACCTTC
j_call: TRBJ2-3; d_call: NA; clone_size: NA; v_call: TRBV20-1; cdr3_aa: CSARSGVTEYF; cdr3_nt: TGCAGTGCTAGGTCTGGAGTCACGGAGTATTTT
j_call: TRBJ2-6; d_call: NA; clone_size: NA; v_call: TRBV5-1; cdr3_aa: CASSGPPGGAGANVLTF; cdr3_nt: TGCGCCAGCAGCGGTCCCCCGGGGGGCGCTGGGGCCAACGTCCTGACTTTC
j_call: TRBJ2-7; d_call: NA; clone_size: few; v_call: TRBV20-1; cdr3_aa: CSARDRSGSPYEQYF; cdr3_nt: TGCAGTGCTAGAGATAGGTCAGGATCGCCCTACGAGCAGTACTTC
j_call: TRBJ2-2; d_call: NA; clone_size: NA; v_call: TRBV6-1; cdr3_aa: CASSEEPPSGELFF; cdr3_nt: TGTGCCAGCAGTGAAGAACCTCCATCCGGGGAGCTGTTTTTT
j_call: TRBJ2-1; d_call: NA; clone_size: many; v_call: TRBV25-1; cdr3_aa: CASRAERGWDEQFF; cdr3_nt: TGTGCCAGCAGAGCGGAAAGGGGGTGGGATGAGCAGTTCTTC
j_call: TRBJ2-5; d_call: NA; clone_size: NA; v_call: TRBV25-1; cdr3_aa: CASSDKQTQYF; cdr3_nt: TGTGCCAGCAGTGACAAGCAGACCCAGTACTTC
j_call: TRBJ2-7; d_call: NA; clone_size: many; v_call: TRBV24-1; cdr3_aa: CATSEGDSYEQYF; cdr3_nt: TGTGCCACCAGTGAAGGAGATAGCTACGAGCAGTACTTC
j_call: TRBJ2-1; d_call: TRBD1; clone_size: many; v_call: TRBV7-6; cdr3_aa: CASSRGYYRPGQVTGINEQFF; cdr3_nt: TGTGCCAGCAGCCGAGGCTACTACCGTCCGGGACAGGTAACGGGGATCAATGAGCAGTTCTTC
j_call: TRBJ1-5; d_call: NA; clone_size: many; v_call: TRBV12-3/TRBV12-4; cdr3_aa: CASSYREDQPQHF; cdr3_nt: TGTGCCAGCAGCTACAGGGAGGATCAGCCCCAGCATTTT
j_call: TRBJ2-1; d_call: TRBD2; clone_size: NA; v_call: TRBV12-3/TRBV12-4; cdr3_aa: CASSLGTSGNIYNEQFF; cdr3_nt: TGTGCCAGCAGTTTAGGGACTAGCGGGAATATTTACAATGAGCAGTTCTTC
j_call: TRBJ1-6; d_call: NA; clone_size: few; v_call: TRBV20-1; cdr3_aa: CSAPSRTRSPLHF; cdr3_nt: TGCAGTGCCCCATCACGAACCCGATCACCCCTCCACTTT
j_call: TRBJ1-3; d_call: TRBD1; clone_size: few; v_call: TRBV7-9; cdr3_aa: CASSLKQGPGNTIYF; cdr3_nt: TGTGCCAGCAGCCTCAAACAGGGGCCAGGAAACACCATATATTTT
j_call: TRBJ1-2; d_call: NA; clone_size: NA; v_call: TRBV14; cdr3_aa: CASSQDHRQNYGYTF; cdr3_nt: TGTGCCAGCAGCCAAGATCACAGACAAAACTATGGCTACACCTTC
j_call: TRBJ2-5; d_call: TRBD1; clone_size: few; v_call: TRBV28; cdr3_aa: CASSGTGRNQETQYF; cdr3_nt: TGTGCCAGCAGTGGGACAGGGAGAAACCAAGAGACCCAGTACTTC
j_call: TRBJ2-7; d_call: TRBD2; clone_size: NA; v_call: TRBV29-1; cdr3_aa: CSAAGRKGSYSYEQYF; cdr3_nt: TGCAGCGCAGCGGGGAGAAAAGGCAGCTACTCCTACGAGCAGTACTTC
j_call: TRBJ2-3; d_call: NA; clone_size: many; v_call: TRBV6-2/TRBV6-3; cdr3_aa: CASSPQVVPDTQYF; cdr3_nt: TGTGCCAGCAGCCCGCAGGTGGTACCAGATACGCAGTATTTT
j_call: TRBJ2-7; d_call: TRBD1; clone_size: NA; v_call: TRBV20-1; cdr3_aa: CSARGDSGSEQYF; cdr3_nt: TGCAGTGCTAGAGGGGACAGTGGCTCCGAGCAGTACTTC
j_call: TRBJ1-1; d_call: NA; clone_size: NA; v_call: TRBV18; cdr3_aa: CASSPGREAFF; cdr3_nt: TGTGCCAGCTCACCGGGTCGCGAAGCTTTCTTT
j_call: TRBJ1-1; d_call: NA; clone_size: many; v_call: TRBV7-8; cdr3_aa: CASSRDRVTEAFF; cdr3_nt: TGTGCCAGCAGCCGGGACCGGGTCACTGAAGCTTTCTTT
j_call: TRBJ1-1; d_call: NA; clone_size: NA; v_call: TRBV6-6; cdr3_aa: CASSGRLVGDTEAFF; cdr3_nt: TGTGCCAGCAGTGGGAGGCTGGTCGGGGACACTGAAGCTTTCTTT
j_call: TRBJ2-4; d_call: NA; clone_size: NA; v_call: TRBV6-2/TRBV6-3; cdr3_aa: CASRNAGSERNIQYF; cdr3_nt: TGTGCCAGTCGTAATGCGGGGTCTGAGAGAAACATTCAGTACTTC
j_call: TRBJ2-2; d_call: TRBD1; clone_size: many; v_call: TRBV7-2; cdr3_aa: CASSLVILGQGARNTGELFF; cdr3_nt: TGTGCCAGCAGCTTAGTTATATTGGGACAGGGGGCGAGGAACACCGGGGAGCTGTTTTTT
j_call: TRBJ2-3; d_call: TRBD2; clone_size: once; v_call: TRBV6-5; cdr3_aa: CASSYLTGTSISSTDTQYF; cdr3_nt: TGTGCCAGCAGTTACTTAACCGGGACTAGCATATCAAGCACAGATACGCAGTATTTT
j_call: TRBJ2-7; d_call: TRBD1; clone_size: few; v_call: TRBV20-1; cdr3_aa: CSAPSQGQGPYEQYF; cdr3_nt: TGCAGTGCCCCCAGCCAGGGACAGGGGCCCTACGAGCAGTACTTC
j_call: TRBJ1-5; d_call: NA; clone_size: many; v_call: TRBV12-3/TRBV12-4; cdr3_aa: CASSSGALGNQPQHF; cdr3_nt: TGTGCCAGCAGTTCTGGGGCTTTAGGTAATCAGCCCCAGCATTTT
j_call: TRBJ2-3; d_call: TRBD2; clone_size: few; v_call: TRBV24-1; cdr3_aa: CATSGPLTSGAGLDTQYF; cdr3_nt: TGTGCCACCAGTGGCCCTCTCACTAGCGGGGCGGGACTGGATACGCAGTATTTT
j_call: TRBJ2-1; d_call: NA; clone_size: many; v_call: TRBV28; cdr3_aa: CASTESSSRYNEQFF; cdr3_nt: TGTGCCAGCACTGAGAGTTCTAGTAGGTACAATGAGCAGTTCTTC
j_call: TRBJ1-5; d_call: NA; clone_size: few; v_call: TRBV28; cdr3_aa: CASRSGQPGSQHF; cdr3_nt: TGTGCCAGCAGGTCCGGACAGCCCGGTTCCCAGCATTTT
j_call: TRBJ2-2; d_call: NA; clone_size: many; v_call: TRBV7-9; cdr3_aa: CASSLATSGYLAGELFF; cdr3_nt: TGTGCCAGCAGCTTAGCAACATCTGGGTATCTCGCCGGGGAGCTGTTTTTT
j_call: TRBJ2-6; d_call: NA; clone_size: many; v_call: TRBV4-2; cdr3_aa: CASSQGGVGANVLTF; cdr3_nt: TGTGCCAGCAGCCAAGGAGGGGTTGGGGCCAACGTCCTGACTTTC
j_call: TRBJ2-3; d_call: TRBD2; clone_size: many; v_call: TRBV28; cdr3_aa: CASNPNEASGSPDTQYF; cdr3_nt: TGTGCCAGCAACCCAAATGAGGCTAGCGGGAGCCCAGATACGCAGTATTTT
j_call: TRBJ1-2; d_call: NA; clone_size: many; v_call: TRBV12-3/TRBV12-4; cdr3_aa: CASSQSSSYTF; cdr3_nt: TGTGCCAGCAGTCAAAGTTCGAGCTACACCTTC
j_call: TRBJ1-2; d_call: TRBD1; clone_size: many; v_call: TRBV29-1; cdr3_aa: CSVEQTGGYGYTF; cdr3_nt: TGCAGCGTTGAGCAGACAGGGGGCTATGGCTACACCTTC
j_call: TRBJ1-5; d_call: NA; clone_size: few; v_call: TRBV2; cdr3_aa: CASSDGLGQPQHF; cdr3_nt: TGTGCCAGCAGTGACGGCTTGGGGCAGCCCCAGCATTTT
j_call: TRBJ2-1; d_call: TRBD2; clone_size: many; v_call: TRBV7-2; cdr3_aa: CASRGGTYNEQFF; cdr3_nt: TGTGCCAGCAGGGGGGGGACCTACAATGAGCAGTTCTTC
j_call: TRBJ2-1; d_call: NA; clone_size: few; v_call: TRBV28; cdr3_aa: CASSTPAVNEQFF; cdr3_nt: TGTGCCAGCAGTACCCCAGCAGTCAATGAGCAGTTCTTC
j_call: TRBJ2-7; d_call: NA; clone_size: many; v_call: TRBV7-2; cdr3_aa: CASSLVGQAYEQYF; cdr3_nt: TGTGCCAGCAGCTTAGTAGGACAAGCCTACGAGCAGTACTTC
j_call: TRBJ2-7; d_call: NA; clone_size: many; v_call: TRBV12-3/TRBV12-4; cdr3_aa: CASSSDMGRSYEQYF; cdr3_nt: TGTGCCAGCAGTTCCGACATGGGGAGGTCCTACGAGCAGTACTTC
j_call: TRBJ2-2; d_call: NA; clone_size: few; v_call: TRBV10-3; cdr3_aa: CAISAGQLNTGELFF; cdr3_nt: TGTGCCATCAGTGCCGGGCAGTTAAACACCGGGGAGCTGTTTTTT